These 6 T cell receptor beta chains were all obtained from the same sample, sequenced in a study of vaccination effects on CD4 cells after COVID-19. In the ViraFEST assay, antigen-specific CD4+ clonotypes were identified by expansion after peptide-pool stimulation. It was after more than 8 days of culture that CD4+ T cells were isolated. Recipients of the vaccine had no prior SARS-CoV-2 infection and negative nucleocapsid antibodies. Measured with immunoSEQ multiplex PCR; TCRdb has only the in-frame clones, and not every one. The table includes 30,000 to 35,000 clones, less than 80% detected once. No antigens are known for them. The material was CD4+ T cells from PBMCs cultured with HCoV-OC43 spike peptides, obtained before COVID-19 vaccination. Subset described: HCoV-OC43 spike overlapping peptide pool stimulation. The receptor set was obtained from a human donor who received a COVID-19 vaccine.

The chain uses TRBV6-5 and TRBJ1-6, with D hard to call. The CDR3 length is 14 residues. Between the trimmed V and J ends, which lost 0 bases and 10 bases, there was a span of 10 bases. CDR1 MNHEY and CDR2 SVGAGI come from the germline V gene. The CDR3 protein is CASSYSGQKSPLHF. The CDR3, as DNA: TGTGCCAGCAGTTACTCAGGGCAAAAATCACCCCTCCACTTT.

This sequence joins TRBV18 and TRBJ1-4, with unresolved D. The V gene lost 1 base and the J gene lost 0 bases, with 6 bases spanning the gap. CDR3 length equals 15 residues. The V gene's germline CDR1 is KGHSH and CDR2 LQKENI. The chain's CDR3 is CASSPREATNEKLFF. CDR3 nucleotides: TGTGCCAGCTCACCACGGGAAGCAACTAATGAAAAACTGTTTTTT.

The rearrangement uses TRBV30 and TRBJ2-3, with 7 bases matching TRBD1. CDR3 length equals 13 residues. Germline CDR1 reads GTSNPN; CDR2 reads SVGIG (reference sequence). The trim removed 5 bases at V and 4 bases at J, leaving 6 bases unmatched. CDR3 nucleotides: TGTGCCTGGGTTCGACAGGGATCAGATACGCAGTATTTT. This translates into CAWVRQGSDTQYF.

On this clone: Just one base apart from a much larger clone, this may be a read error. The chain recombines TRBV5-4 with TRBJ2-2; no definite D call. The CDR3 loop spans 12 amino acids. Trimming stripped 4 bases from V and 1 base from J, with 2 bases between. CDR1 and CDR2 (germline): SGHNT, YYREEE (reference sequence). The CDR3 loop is CASSGNTGELFF. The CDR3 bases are TGTGCCAGCAGCGGGAACACCGGGGAGCTGTTTTTT. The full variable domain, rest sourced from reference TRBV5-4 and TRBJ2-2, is ETGVTQSPTHLIKTRGQQVTLRCSSQSGHNTVSWYQQALGQGPQFIFQYYREEENGRGNFPPRFSGLQFPNYSSELNVNALELDDSALYLCASSGNTGELFFGEGSRLTVL.

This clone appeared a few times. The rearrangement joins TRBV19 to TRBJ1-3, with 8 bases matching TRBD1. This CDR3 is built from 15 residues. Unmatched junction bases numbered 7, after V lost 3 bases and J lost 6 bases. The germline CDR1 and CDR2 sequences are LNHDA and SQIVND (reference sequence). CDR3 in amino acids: CASSMGQAPSNTIYF. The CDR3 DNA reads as TGTGCCAGTAGTATGGGACAGGCGCCGTCAAACACCATATATTTT.

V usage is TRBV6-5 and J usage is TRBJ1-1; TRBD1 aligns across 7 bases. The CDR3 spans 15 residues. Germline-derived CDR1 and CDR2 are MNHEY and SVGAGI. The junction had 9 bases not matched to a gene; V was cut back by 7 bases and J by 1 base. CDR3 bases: TGTGCCAGCAACTACGACAGGGAGGCGAACACTGAAGCTTTCTTT. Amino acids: CASNYDREANTEAFF.